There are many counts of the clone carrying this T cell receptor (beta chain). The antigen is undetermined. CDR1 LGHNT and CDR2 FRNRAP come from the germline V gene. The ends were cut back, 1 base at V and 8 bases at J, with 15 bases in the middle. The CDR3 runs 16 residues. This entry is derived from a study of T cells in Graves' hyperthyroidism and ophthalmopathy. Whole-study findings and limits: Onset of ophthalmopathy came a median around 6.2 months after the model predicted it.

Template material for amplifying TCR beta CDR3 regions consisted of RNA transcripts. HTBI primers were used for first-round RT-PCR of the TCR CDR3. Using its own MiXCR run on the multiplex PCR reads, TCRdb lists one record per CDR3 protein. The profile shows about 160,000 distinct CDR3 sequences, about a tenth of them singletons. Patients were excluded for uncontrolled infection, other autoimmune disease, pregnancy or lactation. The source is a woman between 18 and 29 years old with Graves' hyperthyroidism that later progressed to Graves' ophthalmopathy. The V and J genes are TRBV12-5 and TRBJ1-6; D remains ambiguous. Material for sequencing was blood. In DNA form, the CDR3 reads TGTGCTAGTGGTTTGGAGCGTCCCCCGGTTGATTCACCCCTCCACTTT. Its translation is CASGLERPPVDSPLHF.